Listed here is a single T cell receptor beta chain. Its antigen is currently not known. No much larger clonotype is one base removed from it; base qualities were not supplied. The sample's time point label is to be understood as: 2014-2015 season, pre-vaccination. Seasonal inactivated influenza vaccine (Fluvarix) was administered to adults, and sorted blood CD4 subsets were tracked by TCRB sequencing before and after vaccination. To be eligible, subjects had to live in the community and must not have received influenza vaccine in the previous 6 months. Influenza vaccine contraindications, substance abuse, HIV/AIDS, active malignancy, immunomodulatory medication and active illness such as respiratory infection were included among the exclusion criteria. At each time point, roughly 35 to 110 mL of blood was collected. Ficoll-Paque PLUS or SepMate separation was used to isolate PBMC. CXCR5- memory CD4 T cells were sorted as a comparison non-Tfh subset. Cell subsets were sorted from PBMC on a BD FACS Aria before DNA extraction.

This sample was taken from a study of follicular helper T cells after annual influenza vaccination (dated by TCRdb to the late 2010s). Background on the whole study: Blood was drawn on days 0, 7 and 28 after each seasonal influenza vaccination. To study recall of cTfh clones, some subjects were followed through successive annual vaccinations in the 2013-2014, 2014-2015 and 2015-2016 seasons. The 2015 samples were processed right after collection, while the 2013-2014 samples were cryopreserved. Multi-year samples were available for six subjects, with four spanning two vaccination seasons and two spanning three seasons. One week after vaccination, a second recruited cohort of roughly 11 subjects (Table S1) displayed a similar ICOS+CD38+ cTfh response. What the authors observed across the whole study: In evaluating whether influenza clones were enriched, the possibility that the far larger non-cTfh compartments were undersampled could not be ruled out. ICOS+CD38+ cTfh clonality correlated with the frequency of that population, and its change correlated with the change in circulating plasmablast frequency. Only about 10-22% of analyzed cells yielded productive TCRB sequences, so sampling of rare clonotypes was not possible. Day 7 ICOS+CD38+ clones were most often found later in ICOS-CD38- cTfh, suggesting that subset may serve as a memory reservoir. A recurrent oligoclonal ICOS+CD38+ cTfh response containing tetramer and AIM influenza-specific clonotypes was recalled by successive annual vaccinations.

Via the germline V gene, CDR1 is SGDLS and CDR2 YYNGEE. Relative to germline, V is 3 bases shorter and J is 0 bases shorter, with 13 bases between their ends. The CDR3 starts with the cysteine, ends with the phenylalanine, and has 17 residues. Just the 51-base CDR3 DNA is kept, in frame starting at base 1. The library was obtained by the immunoSEQ multiplex PCR assay. Adaptive Biotechnologies carried out TCRB amplification, library preparation, sequencing and preliminary bioinformatics at Survey level resolution. From the authors' description of their analysis: Clonality was calculated in R as 1 minus normalized Shannon entropy, and the Gini index was calculated with the R package ineq. Overlap score was the summed counts of shared sequences divided by total counts of all sequences in both compared samples. Significance of shared clonotypes was assessed by Fisher's exact test, with a theoretical repertoire of 10^7 TCRB sequences assumed. TCRdb stores this immuneACCESS table with in-frame sequences only. Part of the clones is absent; in the studies checked, under half of the shortfall reflects unresolved V genes, and no reason is known for the rest. V and J calls and clone size are copied from that table; D and trimming were computed from the DNA. The sample table shows 10,000 to 15,000 clones, and 78% are seen once. 0.45% to 0.5% of the sample is held by the ten biggest clonotypes.

The specimen comprised CXCR5- memory CD4+ T cells sorted from blood, sampled on the day of influenza vaccination. The cell subset or site label on this specimen signifies: CXCR5- memory CD4 T cells. This chain is built from TRBV9 and TRBJ1-6; no D gene can be assigned with confidence. The sequence derives from an adult who received the influenza vaccine. The nucleotides are TGTGCCAGCAGCGCGGACCTCCAGAGCTCCTATAATTCACCCCTCCACTTT. The encoded protein is CASSADLQSSYNSPLHF.